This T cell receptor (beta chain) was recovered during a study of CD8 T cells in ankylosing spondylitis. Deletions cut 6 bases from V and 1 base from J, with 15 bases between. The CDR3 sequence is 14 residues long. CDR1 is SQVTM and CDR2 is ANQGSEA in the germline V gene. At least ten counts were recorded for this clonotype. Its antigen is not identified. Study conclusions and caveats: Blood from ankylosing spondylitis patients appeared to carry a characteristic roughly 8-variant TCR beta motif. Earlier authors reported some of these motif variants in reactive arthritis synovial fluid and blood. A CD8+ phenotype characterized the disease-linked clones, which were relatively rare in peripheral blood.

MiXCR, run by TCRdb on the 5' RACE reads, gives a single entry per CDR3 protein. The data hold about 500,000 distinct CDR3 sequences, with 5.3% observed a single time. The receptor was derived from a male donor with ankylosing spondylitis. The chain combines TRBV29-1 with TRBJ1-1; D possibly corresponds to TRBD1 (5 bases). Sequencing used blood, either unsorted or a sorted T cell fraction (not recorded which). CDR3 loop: CSVGALSGNTEAFF. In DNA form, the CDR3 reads TGCAGCGTCGGGGCCCTAAGCGGGAACACTGAAGCTTTCTTT.